What follows are 12 T cell receptor beta chains derived from one specimen sequenced in a study of blood T cell dynamics during melanoma immunotherapy. This sample's time point: pre-treatment baseline. Only in-frame clones appear in the TCRdb table, and some are missing; sequencing was by immunoSEQ multiplex PCR. This sample carries fewer than 25,000 clones, roughly 90% of them seen once, and the ten largest clones take 0.95% to 1.5%. The sample consisted of blood, taken from a patient treated with checkpoint blockade. The receptors here all came from a human donor with melanoma.

V usage is TRBV19 and J usage is TRBJ2-7, with 11 nucleotides matching TRBD1. After removal of 3 bases from V and 3 bases from J, the junction contained 4 bases not matched to a gene. From germline, CDR1 is LNHDA and CDR2 SQIVND (reference sequence). This CDR3 region has 15 residues. The CDR3 nucleotides read TGTGCCAGTAGTATTAGGGGGACAGGGGGCTACGAGCAGTACTTC. Residues: CASSIRGTGGYEQYF.

This clone has a handful of counts. The gene calls are TRBV27 and TRBJ1-6; maybe TRBD1 (5 bases). The CDR3 spans 18 residues. V was shortened by 4 bases and J by 3 bases, with 19 bases between the two germline ends. Germline CDR1 is MNHEY and CDR2 is SMNVEV (reference sequence). The CDR3 coding sequence is TGTGCCAGCAGTTCACGTCGACAGCCACACGACTATAATTCACCCCTCCACTTT. Amino acids: CASSSRRQPHDYNSPLHF.

In this sample, this clone turned up a few times. The chain combines TRBV7-8 with TRBJ1-5; a weak D match, TRBD1 (6 bases). Trimming cost V 5 bases and J 10 bases, with 15 bases left between them. Germline CDR1 reads SGHVS; CDR2 reads FQNEAQ. This CDR3 comprises 13 residues. CDR3 loop: CASSQNRVKPQHF. CDR3 DNA sequence: TGTGCCAGCAGCCAGAACAGGGTCAAACCCCAGCATTTT.

This clone was seen only once. This chain links TRBV9 with TRBJ1-2; 8 bases are a match to TRBD1. This CDR3 comprises 14 residues. Germline CDR1 reads SGDLS; CDR2 reads YYNGEE. V lost 3 bases to trimming and J lost 6 bases; unmatched junction nucleotides: 7. The CDR3 DNA is TGTGCCAGCAGCGCGCCGCAGGGGGCTGATGGCTACACCTTC. Protein sequence: CASSAPQGADGYTF.

The rearrangement links TRBV9 to TRBJ2-3; no reliable D call. Germline values: CDR1 SGDLS, CDR2 YYNGEE. There are 12 residues in the CDR3. V was shortened by 4 bases and J by 6 bases, with 9 bases between the two germline ends. The CDR3 DNA reads TGTGCCAGCAGCAGCCTCAGCGATACGCAGTATTTT. This sequence encodes CASSSLSDTQYF. Combining the CDR3 with reference TRBV9 and TRBJ2-3 gives the whole variable domain DSGVTQTPKHLITATGQRVTLRCSPRSGDLSVYWYQQSLDQGLQFLIQYYNGEERAKGNILERFSAQQFPDLHSELNLSSLELGDSALYFCASSSLSDTQYFGPGTRLTVL.

J is TRBJ1-1 and V is TRBV6-6; no clear D gene. V was shortened by 0 bases and J by 1 base, with 12 bases between the two germline ends. Germline V CDR1 and CDR2: MNHNY, SVGAGI (reference sequence). The length of the CDR3 is 16 residues. The CDR3 DNA reads as TGTGCCAGCAGTTACTCCGGCCTCGGACCGAACACTGAAGCTTTCTTT. Translated: CASSYSGLGPNTEAFF.

This clone was recorded once. CDR3 nucleotides: TGTGCCAGCACTCCGGGACAGGGGTATGAAAAACTGTTTTTT. Amino acid sequence: CASTPGQGYEKLFF. This chain links TRBV2 with TRBJ1-4; 10 positions match TRBD1. The CDR3 sequence is 14 residues long. The trim removed 7 bases at V and 6 bases at J, leaving 5 bases unmatched. The germline CDR1 and CDR2 sequences are SNHLY and FYNNEI.

The chain uses TRBV10-2 and TRBJ1-4, with a weak D call TRBD1 (6 bases). Trimming shortened V by 3 bases and J by 5 bases, and 19 bases separated the two germline ends. Germline CDR1 WSHSY, CDR2 SAAADI. This CDR3 is 17 amino acids long. The CDR3 loop is CASSESRRGALNEKLFF. CDR3 nucleotide sequence: TGCGCCAGCAGTGAATCCAGGCGGGGGGCCCTAAATGAAAAACTGTTTTTT.

The gene calls are TRBV5-8 and TRBJ2-1; the match to TRBD2 covers 7 bases. From germline, CDR1 is SGHTS and CDR2 YDEGEE. The CDR3 extends over 16 amino acids. V gave up 1 base and J gave up 7 bases; unmatched junction bases: 11. The CDR3 region is CASSLLSRGRANEQFF. In nucleotides, the CDR3 is TGTGCCAGCAGCTTGTTGAGTCGCGGGAGAGCAAATGAGCAGTTCTTC.

The gene calls are TRBV19 and TRBJ1-2; the D is unclear. The CDR3 totals 16 residues. Germline assignment: CDR1 LNHDA and CDR2 SQIVND (reference sequence). With 5 bases removed from V and 4 bases from J, the gap between germline ends came to 20 bases. The CDR3 DNA is TGTGCCAGTAGTGCACCCTCCGGGTATCAGATCTATGGCTACACCTTC. This sequence encodes CASSAPSGYQIYGYTF.

The chain couples TRBV5-4 to TRBJ2-2, with D unresolved. The V gene's germline CDR1 is SGHNT and CDR2 YYREEE (reference sequence). Trimming stripped 9 bases from V and 4 bases from J, with 7 bases between. This CDR3 is built from 11 residues. The CDR3 DNA follows: TGTGCCACGCAGGTCACCGGGGAGCTGTTTTTT. It is translated as CATQVTGELFF.

V and J are TRBV6-6 and TRBJ1-2, with D unresolved. Germline V gene sequence: CDR1 MNHNY, CDR2 SVGAGI (reference sequence). CDR3 length: 14 residues. Trimming pared 2 bases from V and 4 bases from J, leaving 11 bases between. CDR3 amino acids: CASSYGVSSYGYTF. In DNA form, the CDR3 reads TGTGCCAGCAGTTACGGGGTATCCAGCTATGGCTACACCTTC.